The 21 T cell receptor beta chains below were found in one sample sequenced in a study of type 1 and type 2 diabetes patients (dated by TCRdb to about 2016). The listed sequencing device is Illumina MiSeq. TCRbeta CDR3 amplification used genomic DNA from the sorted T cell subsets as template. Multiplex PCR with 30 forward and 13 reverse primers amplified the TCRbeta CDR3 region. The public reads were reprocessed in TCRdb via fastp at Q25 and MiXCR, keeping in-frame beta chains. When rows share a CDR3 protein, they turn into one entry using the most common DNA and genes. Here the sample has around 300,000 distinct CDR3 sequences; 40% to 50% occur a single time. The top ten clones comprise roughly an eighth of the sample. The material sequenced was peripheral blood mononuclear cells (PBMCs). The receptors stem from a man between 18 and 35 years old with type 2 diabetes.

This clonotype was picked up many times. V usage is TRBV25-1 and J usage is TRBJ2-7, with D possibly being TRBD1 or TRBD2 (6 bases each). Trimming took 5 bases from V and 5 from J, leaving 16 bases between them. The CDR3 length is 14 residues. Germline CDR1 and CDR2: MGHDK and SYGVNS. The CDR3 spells CASSTRDTIHEQYF. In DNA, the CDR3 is TGTGCCAGCAGTACGCGGGACACCATCCACGAGCAGTACTTC.

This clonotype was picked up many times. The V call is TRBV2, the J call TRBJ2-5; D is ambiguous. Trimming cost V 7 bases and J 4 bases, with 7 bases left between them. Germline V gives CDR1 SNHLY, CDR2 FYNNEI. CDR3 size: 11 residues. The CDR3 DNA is TGTGCCAGCACCCTGGGAGAGACCCAGTACTTC. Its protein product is CASTLGETQYF.

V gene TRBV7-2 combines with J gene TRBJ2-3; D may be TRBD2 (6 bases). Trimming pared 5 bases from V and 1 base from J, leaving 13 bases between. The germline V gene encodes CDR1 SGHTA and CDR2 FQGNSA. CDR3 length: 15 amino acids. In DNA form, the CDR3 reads TGTGCCAGCAGCCCGACTAGTGCCGGCACAGATACGCAGTATTTT. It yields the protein CASSPTSAGTDTQYF.

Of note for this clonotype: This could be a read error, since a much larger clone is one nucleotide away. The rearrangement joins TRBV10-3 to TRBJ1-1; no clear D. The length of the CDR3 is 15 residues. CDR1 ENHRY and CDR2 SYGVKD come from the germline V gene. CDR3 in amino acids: CAISKSGEYGTEAFF. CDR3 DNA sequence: TGTGCCATCAGTAAGTCCGGGGAGTACGGCACTGAAGCTTTCTTT.

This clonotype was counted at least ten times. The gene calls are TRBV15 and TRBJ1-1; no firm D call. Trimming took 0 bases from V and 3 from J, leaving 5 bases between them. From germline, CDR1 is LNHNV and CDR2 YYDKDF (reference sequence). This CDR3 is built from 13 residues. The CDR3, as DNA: TGTGCCACCAGCAGAGAGTGGGACACTGAAGCTTTCTTT. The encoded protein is CATSREWDTEAFF.

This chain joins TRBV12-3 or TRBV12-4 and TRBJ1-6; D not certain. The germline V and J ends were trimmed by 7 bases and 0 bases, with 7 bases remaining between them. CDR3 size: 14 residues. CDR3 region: CASTTSSYNSPLHF. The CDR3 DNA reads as TGTGCCAGCACAACCAGCTCCTATAATTCACCCCTCCACTTT.

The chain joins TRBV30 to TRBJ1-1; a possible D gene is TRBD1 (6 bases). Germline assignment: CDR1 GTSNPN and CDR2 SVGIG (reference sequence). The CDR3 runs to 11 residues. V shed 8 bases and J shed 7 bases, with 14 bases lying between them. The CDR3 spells CARSNRVEAFF. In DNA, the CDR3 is TGTGCCCGATCGAACAGGGTTGAAGCTTTCTTT.

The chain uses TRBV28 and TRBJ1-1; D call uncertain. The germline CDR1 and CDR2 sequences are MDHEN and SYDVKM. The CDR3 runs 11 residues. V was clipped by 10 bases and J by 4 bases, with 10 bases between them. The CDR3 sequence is CATQSGTEAFF. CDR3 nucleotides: TGTGCCACCCAATCGGGCACTGAAGCTTTCTTT. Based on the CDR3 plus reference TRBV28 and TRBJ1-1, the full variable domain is DVKVTQSSRYLVKRTGEKVFLECVQDMDHENMFWYRQDPGLGLRLIYFSYDVKMKEKGDIPEGYSVSREKKERFSLILESASTNQTSMYLCATQSGTEAFFGQGTRLTVV.

CDR3 sequence (DNA): TGTGCCAGCAGCCTAGGGAATAACTATGGCTACACCTTC. Its translation is CASSLGNNYGYTF. The chain combines TRBV7-2 with TRBJ1-2, with D uncertain. Germline V gene lookup returns CDR1 SGHTA and CDR2 FQGNSA. The CDR3 is 13 residues long. V was trimmed by 5 bases and J by 1 base, leaving 8 bases between them.

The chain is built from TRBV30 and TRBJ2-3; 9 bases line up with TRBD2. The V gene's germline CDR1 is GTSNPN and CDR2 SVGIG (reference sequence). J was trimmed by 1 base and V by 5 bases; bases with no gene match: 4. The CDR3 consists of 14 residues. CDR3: CAWARTSGTDTQYF. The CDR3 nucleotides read TGTGCCTGGGCTAGGACTAGCGGCACAGATACGCAGTATTTT.

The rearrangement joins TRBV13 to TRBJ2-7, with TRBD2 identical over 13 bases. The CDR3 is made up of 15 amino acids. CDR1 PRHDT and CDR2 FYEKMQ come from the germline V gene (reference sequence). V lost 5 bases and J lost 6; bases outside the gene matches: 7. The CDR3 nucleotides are TGTGCCAGCAGCAACACTAGCGGGAGGGCCTTCGAGCAGTACTTC. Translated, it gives CASSNTSGRAFEQYF.

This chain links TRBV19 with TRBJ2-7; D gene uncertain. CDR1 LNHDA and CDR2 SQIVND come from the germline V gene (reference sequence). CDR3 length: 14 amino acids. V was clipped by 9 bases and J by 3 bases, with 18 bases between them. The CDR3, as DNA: TGTGCCAGCTCACCAAGTGATCAGTTCTACGAGCAGTACTTC. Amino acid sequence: CASSPSDQFYEQYF.

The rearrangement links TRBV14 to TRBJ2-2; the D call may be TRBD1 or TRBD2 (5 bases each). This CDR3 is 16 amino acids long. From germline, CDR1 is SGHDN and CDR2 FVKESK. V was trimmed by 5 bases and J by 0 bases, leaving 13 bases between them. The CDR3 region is CASSARGRANTGELFF. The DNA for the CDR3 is TGTGCCAGCAGCGCCCGGGGCCGTGCGAACACCGGGGAGCTGTTTTTT.

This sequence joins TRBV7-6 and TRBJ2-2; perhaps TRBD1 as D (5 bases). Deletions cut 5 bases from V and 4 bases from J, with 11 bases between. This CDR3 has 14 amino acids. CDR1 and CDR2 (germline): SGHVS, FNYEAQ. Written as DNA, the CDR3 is TGTGCCAGCAGCGTGGGGCAGGCCACCGGGGAGCTGTTTTTT. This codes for CASSVGQATGELFF.

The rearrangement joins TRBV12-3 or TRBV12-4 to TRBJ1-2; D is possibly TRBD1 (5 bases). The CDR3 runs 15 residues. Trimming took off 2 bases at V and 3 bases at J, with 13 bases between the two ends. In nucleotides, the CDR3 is TGTGCCAGCAGTTTATCGGCTGGGGGAGACTATGGCTACACCTTC. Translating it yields CASSLSAGGDYGYTF.

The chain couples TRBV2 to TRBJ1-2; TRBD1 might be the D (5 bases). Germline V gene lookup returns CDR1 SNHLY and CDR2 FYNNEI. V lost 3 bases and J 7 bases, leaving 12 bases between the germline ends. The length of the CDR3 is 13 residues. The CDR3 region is CASSDGGLSGYTF. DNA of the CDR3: TGTGCCAGCAGTGACGGGGGTTTAAGTGGCTACACCTTC.

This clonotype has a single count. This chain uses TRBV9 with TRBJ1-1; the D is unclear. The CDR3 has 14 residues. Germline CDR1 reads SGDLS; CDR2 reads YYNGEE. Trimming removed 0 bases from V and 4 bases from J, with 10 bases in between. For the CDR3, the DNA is TGTGCCAGCAGCGTAGCGGGGATGGGCACTGAAGCTTTCTTT. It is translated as CASSVAGMGTEAFF. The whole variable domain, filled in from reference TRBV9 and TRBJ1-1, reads DSGVTQTPKHLITATGQRVTLRCSPRSGDLSVYWYQQSLDQGLQFLIQYYNGEERAKGNILERFSAQQFPDLHSELNLSSLELGDSALYFCASSVAGMGTEAFFGQGTRLTVV.

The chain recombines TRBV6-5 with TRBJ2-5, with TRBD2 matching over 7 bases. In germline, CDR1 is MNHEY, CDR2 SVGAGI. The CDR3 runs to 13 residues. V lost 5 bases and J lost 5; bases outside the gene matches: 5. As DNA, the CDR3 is TGTGCCAGCAGTATGATCGGGGGGGAGACCCAGTACTTC. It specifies CASSMIGGETQYF.

The CDR3 spells CAWSRGLRDQPQHF. The CDR3 DNA is TGTGCCTGGAGTAGGGGGTTGAGGGATCAGCCCCAGCATTTT. The chain couples TRBV30 to TRBJ1-5; D is possibly TRBD1 (6 bases). V dropped 2 bases and J dropped 5 bases, with 13 bases sitting between them. Germline V gene sequence: CDR1 GTSNPN, CDR2 SVGIG (reference sequence). The CDR3 has 14 amino acids.

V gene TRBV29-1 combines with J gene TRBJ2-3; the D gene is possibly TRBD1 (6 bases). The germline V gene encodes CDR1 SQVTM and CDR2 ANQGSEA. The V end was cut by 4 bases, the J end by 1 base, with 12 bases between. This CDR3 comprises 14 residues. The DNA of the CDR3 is TGCAGCGTTGTCCCAGGGGCCCGCACAGATACGCAGTATTTT. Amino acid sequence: CSVVPGARTDTQYF.

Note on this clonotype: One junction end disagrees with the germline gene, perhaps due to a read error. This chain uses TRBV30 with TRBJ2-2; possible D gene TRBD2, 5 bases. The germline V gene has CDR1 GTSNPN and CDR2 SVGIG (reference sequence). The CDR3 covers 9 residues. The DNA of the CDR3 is TGTGCCTGTCACCGGGGAGCTGTTTTT. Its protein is CACHRGAVF.